A selection of T cell receptor beta chains follows, all from one sample in a study of technical replicates of blood from a few donors. The protocol was immunoSEQ multiplex PCR, while the TCRdb copy is restricted to in-frame clones and leaves out a portion. The sample includes more than 70,000 clones, around 97% of them seen just once. Material for sequencing was T cells isolated from PBMCs. The source is a human donor in good health. The CDR3 runs from the conserved cysteine through the conserved F or W. D genes are given only for firm matches. Only part of the rows carry a size: once, few, many, or a class if the clone is expanded.

j_gene	d_gene	len	v_gene	abundance	CDR3nt	CDR3aa
TRBJ1-2	NA	13	TRBV9	NA	TGTGCCAGCAGCTCCTCCACAGGGAATGGCTACACCTTC	CASSSSTGNGYTF
TRBJ1-2	TRBD1	14	TRBV6-1	NA	TGTGCCAGCAGTGAGTCAGGGGGGAACTATGGCTACACCTTC	CASSESGGNYGYTF
TRBJ1-5	NA	13	TRBV7-3	NA	TGTGCCAGCAGCTTATACACCACCCAGCCCCAGCATTTT	CASSLYTTQPQHF
TRBJ1-1	NA	14	TRBV5-6	NA	TGTGCCAGCAGCTTGACCGACAGGAACACTGAAGCTTTCTTT	CASSLTDRNTEAFF
TRBJ1-1	NA	14	TRBV27	NA	TGTGCCAGCAGTTTATCCCGGGTTGGGACTGAAGCTTTCTTT	CASSLSRVGTEAFF
TRBJ2-5	TRBD1	13	TRBV29-1	NA	TGCAGCGTTGCCCACAGGGGCCAAGAGACCCAGTACTTC	CSVAHRGQETQYF
TRBJ1-2	NA	12	TRBV28	NA	TGTGCCAGCTGGGGGCAGTTCTATGGCTACACCTTC	CASWGQFYGYTF
TRBJ2-1	TRBD1	16	TRBV7-9	NA	TGTGCCAGCAGCTTAACCCGGGCAGGGGGCTTGAATGAGCAGTTCTTC	CASSLTRAGGLNEQFF
TRBJ1-1	TRBD1	13	TRBV29-1	NA	TGCAGCGTGACAGGGCGAATGAACACTGAAGCTTTCTTT	CSVTGRMNTEAFF
TRBJ2-2	TRBD2	14	TRBV11-1	NA	TGTGCCAGCAGTAGCGGGAGGTACCCCGGGGAGCTGTTTTTT	CASSSGRYPGELFF
TRBJ1-2	TRBD1	19	TRBV28	NA	TGTGCCAGCAGTCCCAACCGGGTAAGGCCGGGACAGGTTAACTATGGCTACACCTTC	CASSPNRVRPGQVNYGYTF
TRBJ1-1	NA	14	TRBV5-1	NA	TGCGCCAGCAGCTTGGTGGGGGCGAACACTGAAGCTTTCTTT	CASSLVGANTEAFF
TRBJ2-2	NA	15	TRBV6-5	NA	TGTGCCAGCAGTCATAACCAGGGACTGACCGGGGAGCTGTTTTTT	CASSHNQGLTGELFF
TRBJ1-5	TRBD1	19	TRBV19	NA	TGTGCCAGTAGTATATCGCCGGGACAGATGATTGGAGTCAATCAGCCCCAGCATTTT	CASSISPGQMIGVNQPQHF
TRBJ2-7	TRBD2	17	TRBV28	NA	TGTGCCAGCAGTTTAGGGTTTCTAGCGGGAGGGCCCTCCGAGCAGTACTTC	CASSLGFLAGGPSEQYF
TRBJ2-7	NA	12	TRBV30	NA	TGTGCCTGGAGTGTGCCAGCCTACGAGCAGTACTTC	CAWSVPAYEQYF
TRBJ2-1	TRBD2	16	TRBV4-1	NA	TGCGCCAGCAGGGGGGGACTAGCGGGGGCATACAATGAGCAGTTCTTC	CASRGGLAGAYNEQFF
TRBJ2-4	NA	15	TRBV27	NA	TGTGCCAGCAGTTTAAACAGGGTGGCCAAAAACATTCAGTACTTC	CASSLNRVAKNIQYF
TRBJ2-1	TRBD1	17	TRBV2	NA	TGTGCCAGCAGTGTTAAAGGGGGCGAGGCGTCCTACAATGAGCAGTTCTTC	CASSVKGGEASYNEQFF
TRBJ1-1	TRBD1	12	TRBV10-1	NA	TGCGCCAGCAGTGAGGGGACAGGGAACGCTTTCTTT	CASSEGTGNAFF
TRBJ1-2	NA	13	TRBV30	NA	TGTGCCTGGAATAGGAGGGCTAACTATGGCTACACCTTC	CAWNRRANYGYTF
TRBJ1-1	NA	15	TRBV14	NA	TGTGCCAGCAGCCGGTTCGGGACACCCTACACTGAAGCTTTCTTT	CASSRFGTPYTEAFF
TRBJ1-1	NA	14	TRBV5-1	NA	TGCGCCAGCAGCCTGGGAGGGGGGGACACTGAAGCTTTCTTT	CASSLGGGDTEAFF
TRBJ1-4	NA	15	TRBV15	once	TGTGCCACCAGCAGAGATAGAGTCGCTAATGAAAAACTGTTTTTT	CATSRDRVANEKLFF
TRBJ1-4	NA	15	TRBV18	NA	TGTGCCAGCTCACCCGCAGGGCGGGGATCCGAAAAACTGTTTTTT	CASSPAGRGSEKLFF
TRBJ1-5	NA	14	TRBV28	NA	TGTGCCAGCAGGTCTTATTTTAGCAATCAGCCCCAGCATTTT	CASRSYFSNQPQHF
TRBJ2-2	TRBD2	15	TRBV2	NA	TGTGCCAGTTCCTGGACTAGCGGGAACACCGGGGAGCTGTTTTTT	CASSWTSGNTGELFF
TRBJ1-1	NA	15	TRBV11-3	NA	TGTGCCAGCAGCTTAGATTCCCAGCGGGACACTGAAGCTTTCTTT	CASSLDSQRDTEAFF
TRBJ2-7	NA	14	TRBV11-3	NA	TGTGCCAGCAGCTTACGACAGGGACTCTACGAGCAGTACTTC	CASSLRQGLYEQYF
TRBJ2-1	NA	14	TRBV27	NA	TGTGCCAGCAGTAGGACGGACAGATACAATGAGCAGTTCTTC	CASSRTDRYNEQFF
TRBJ2-3	NA	16	TRBV21-1	NA	TGTGCCAGCAGCAAAGGGCTAGCGGGGGGTAGGGATACGCAGTATTTT	CASSKGLAGGRDTQYF
TRBJ1-5	NA	13	TRBV7-9	NA	TGTGCCAGCAGCTTAGGCGGTGGTCAGCCCCAGCATTTT	CASSLGGGQPQHF
TRBJ1-2	NA	15	TRBV6-5	NA	TGTGCCAGCAGGGATTCCCCTTACGAGGACTATGGCTACACCTTC	CASRDSPYEDYGYTF
TRBJ2-7	NA	16	TRBV23-1	NA	TGCGCCAGCAGTCAATCTCCCCCGGGACACTCCTACGAGCAGTACTTC	CASSQSPPGHSYEQYF
TRBJ2-2	TRBD2	13	TRBV10-1	NA	TGCGCCAGCGGGACTAGATCCACCGGGGAGCTGTTTTTT	CASGTRSTGELFF
TRBJ2-4	NA	15	TRBV6-5	NA	TGTGCCAGCAGTCCATTTAGATTAGCCAAAAACATTCAGTACTTC	CASSPFRLAKNIQYF
TRBJ2-6	NA	15	TRBV15	NA	TGTGCCACCAGCAGTGGAGGCTCTGGGGCCAACGTCCTGACTTTC	CATSSGGSGANVLTF
TRBJ2-2	TRBD2	16	TRBV7-9	NA	TGTGCCAGCAGCCCCTTTTATAGCGGGAACGCACCTGGGCTGTTTTTT	CASSPFYSGNAPGLFF
TRBJ1-4	TRBD1	14	TRBV4-1	once	TGCGCCAGCAGCCGAACAGGGGGCCATGAAAAACTGTTTTTT	CASSRTGGHEKLFF
TRBJ2-5	TRBD2	16	TRBV13	NA	TGTGCCAGCAGTCCGAAGCGGGGGGCCTACCAAGAGACCCAGTACTTC	CASSPKRGAYQETQYF
TRBJ1-1	NA	13	TRBV5-1	NA	TGCGCCAGCAGCTTGGGACAGGACACTGAAGCTTTCTTT	CASSLGQDTEAFF
TRBJ1-2	NA	15	TRBV5-1	NA	TGCGCCAGCAGCTTGGGGTCAATGGGGGCGCGAGGCTACACCTTC	CASSLGSMGARGYTF
TRBJ1-1	TRBD1	12	TRBV5-1	NA	TGCGCCAGCAGCCGAACAGGGGAGAGGGCTTTCTTT	CASSRTGERAFF
TRBJ1-1	NA	15	TRBV6-5	NA	TGTGCCAGCAGTCCCACGACAGAGATGAACACTGAAGCTTTCTTT	CASSPTTEMNTEAFF
TRBJ1-5	NA	12	TRBV18	NA	TGTGCCAGCTCACCTCCCGATCAGCCCCAGCATTTT	CASSPPDQPQHF
TRBJ1-1	NA	13	TRBV6-5	NA	TGTGCCACCCGGCAAGGGCCGGGGACTGAAGCTTTCTTT	CATRQGPGTEAFF
TRBJ2-7	TRBD2	15	TRBV5-1	NA	TGCGCCAGCAGCTTGGGACTAGCGGGAAAGTACGAGCAGTACTTC	CASSLGLAGKYEQYF
TRBJ2-7	TRBD2	17	TRBV7-4	NA	TGTGCCAGCAGCTTACTACCGCACGGGACTAGCGCGTACGAGCAGTACTTC	CASSLLPHGTSAYEQYF
TRBJ1-5	TRBD1	17	TRBV5-6	NA	TGTGCCAGCAGACCCGCGACAGGGGGCGATGGCAATCAGCCCCAGCATTTT	CASRPATGGDGNQPQHF
TRBJ1-1	TRBD1	14	TRBV19	NA	TGTGCCAGTAGGCCAGACAGGGGAGGCACTGAAGCTTTCTTT	CASRPDRGGTEAFF
TRBJ2-7	NA	15	TRBV7-2	NA	TGTGCCAGCAGCTTAGAAGTAAGCGGTTTCTACGAGCAGTACTTC	CASSLEVSGFYEQYF
TRBJ2-7	TRBD2	16	TRBV10-3	NA	TGTGCCATCAGTGTTTTGGGGGGGTCGGTTGGTTACGAGCAGTACTTC	CAISVLGGSVGYEQYF
TRBJ2-7	NA	16	TRBV7-9	NA	TGTGCCAGCAGCCCCCAAGCCGGGGGACAGTCCTACGAGCAGTACTTC	CASSPQAGGQSYEQYF
TRBJ2-1	NA	17	TRBV2	NA	TGTGCCAGCAGTGACCATTTGACAGGACCCTCCTACAATGAGCAGTTCTTC	CASSDHLTGPSYNEQFF
TRBJ2-3	NA	17	TRBV29-1	NA	TGCAGCGTTGAAGGATGGGGGGATAGTGAGTTGGGTGATACGCAGTATTTT	CSVEGWGDSELGDTQYF